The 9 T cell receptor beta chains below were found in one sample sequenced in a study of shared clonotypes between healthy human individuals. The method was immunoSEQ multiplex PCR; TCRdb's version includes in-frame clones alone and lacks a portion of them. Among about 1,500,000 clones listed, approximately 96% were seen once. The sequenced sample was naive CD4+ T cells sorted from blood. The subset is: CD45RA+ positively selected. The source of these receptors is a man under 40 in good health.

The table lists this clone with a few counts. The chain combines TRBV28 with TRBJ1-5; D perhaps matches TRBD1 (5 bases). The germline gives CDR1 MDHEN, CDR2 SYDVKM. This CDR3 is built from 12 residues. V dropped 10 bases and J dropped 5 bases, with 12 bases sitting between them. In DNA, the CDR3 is TGTGCCATCTCAAGACAGTATCAGCCCCAGCATTTT. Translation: CAISRQYQPQHF.

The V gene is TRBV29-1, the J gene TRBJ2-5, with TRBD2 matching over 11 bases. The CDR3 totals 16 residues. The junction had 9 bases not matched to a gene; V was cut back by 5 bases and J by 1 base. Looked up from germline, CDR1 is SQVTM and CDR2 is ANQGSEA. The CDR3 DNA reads TGCAGCGTTCAAGCCCAACTAGCGGGAGTCCAAGAGACCCAGTACTTC. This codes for CSVQAQLAGVQETQYF.

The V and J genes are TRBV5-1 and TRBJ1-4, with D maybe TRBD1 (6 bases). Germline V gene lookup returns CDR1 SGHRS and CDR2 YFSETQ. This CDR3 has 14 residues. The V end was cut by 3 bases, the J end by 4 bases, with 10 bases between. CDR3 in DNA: TGCGCCAGCAGCTCGGCAGGGGTTAATGAAAAACTGTTTTTT. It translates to CASSSAGVNEKLFF.

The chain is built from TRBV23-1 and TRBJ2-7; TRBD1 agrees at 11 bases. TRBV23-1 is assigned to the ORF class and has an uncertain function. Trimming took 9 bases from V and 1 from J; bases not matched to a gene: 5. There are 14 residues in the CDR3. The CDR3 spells CARLRDRGSYEQYF. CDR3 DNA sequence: TGCGCCAGACTCCGGGACAGGGGGTCCTACGAGCAGTACTTC.

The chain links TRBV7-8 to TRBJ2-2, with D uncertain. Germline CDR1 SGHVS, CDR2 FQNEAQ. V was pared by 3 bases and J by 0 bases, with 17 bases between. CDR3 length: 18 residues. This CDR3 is CASSLTGRRLPNTGELFF. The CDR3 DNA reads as TGTGCCAGCAGCTTGACCGGCCGAAGACTGCCGAACACCGGGGAGCTGTTTTTT.

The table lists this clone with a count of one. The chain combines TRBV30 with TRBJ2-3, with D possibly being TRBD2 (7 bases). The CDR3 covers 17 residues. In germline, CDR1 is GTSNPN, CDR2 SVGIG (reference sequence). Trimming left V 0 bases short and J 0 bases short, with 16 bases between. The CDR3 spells CAWSVGLGGPSTDTQYF. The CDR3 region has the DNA TGTGCCTGGAGTGTTGGGCTCGGGGGGCCTAGCACAGATACGCAGTATTTT.

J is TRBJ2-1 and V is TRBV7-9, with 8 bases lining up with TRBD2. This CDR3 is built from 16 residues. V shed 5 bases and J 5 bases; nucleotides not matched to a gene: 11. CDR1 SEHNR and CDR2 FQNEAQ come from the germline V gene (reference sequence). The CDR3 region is CASSSLGLVDHNEQFF. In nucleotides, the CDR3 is TGTGCCAGCAGCAGCCTGGGACTAGTAGATCACAATGAGCAGTTCTTC. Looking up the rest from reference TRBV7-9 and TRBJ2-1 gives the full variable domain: DTGVSQNPRHKITKRGQNVTFRCDPISEHNRLYWYRQTLGQGPEFLTYFQNEAQLEKSRLLSDRFSAERPKGSFSTLEIQRTEQGDSAMYLCASSSLGLVDHNEQFFGPGTRLTVL.

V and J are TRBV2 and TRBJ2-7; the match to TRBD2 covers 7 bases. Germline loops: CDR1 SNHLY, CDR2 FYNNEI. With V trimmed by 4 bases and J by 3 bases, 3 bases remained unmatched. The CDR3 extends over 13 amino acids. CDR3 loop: CASSGDYNYEQYF. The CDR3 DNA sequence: TGTGCCAGCAGTGGGGACTACAACTACGAGCAGTACTTC.

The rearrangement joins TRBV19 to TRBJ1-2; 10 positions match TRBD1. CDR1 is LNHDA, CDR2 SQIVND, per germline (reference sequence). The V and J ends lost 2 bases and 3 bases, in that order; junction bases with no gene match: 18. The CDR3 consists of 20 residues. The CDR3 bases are TGTGCCAGTAGTATATTCCGTGGGACAGGGGTCCCATTTTTCCACTATGGCTACACCTTC. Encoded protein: CASSIFRGTGVPFFHYGYTF.